Below are 21 T cell receptor beta chains sequenced from a single sample in a study of T-cell memory formation after mild COVID-19 (dated by TCRdb to the early 2020s). Receptors were amplified or captured by 5' RACE. TCRdb names Illumina NovaSeq 6000 as the instrument used. The public reads were reanalyzed by TCRdb: fastp trimming at Q25, MiXCR alignment, in-frame beta chains only. Each record represents a unique CDR3 protein, reported with the most common genes and DNA among its rows. This sample is represented by 29,000 or so distinct CDR3 sequences; about 16% of them were singletons. The ten largest account for 1.4% of the sample. Sequenced sample: PBMCs or a T cell subset sorted from them (not recorded which). These receptors all stem from an adult who had mild COVID-19 (a few samples of this study predate the infection). The sample titles of this study are shuffled in the database, so cell type and time point are left out.

The rearrangement uses TRBV7-9 and TRBJ2-5; D unclear. This CDR3 has 10 residues. Germline V gene sequence: CDR1 SEHNR, CDR2 FQNEAQ (reference sequence). V was shortened by 8 bases and J by 2 bases, with 3 bases between the two germline ends. The CDR3 coding sequence is TGTGCCAGCCATCAAGAGACCCAGTACTTC. Its protein product is CASHQETQYF. Based on the CDR3 plus reference TRBV7-9 and TRBJ2-5, the full variable domain is DTGVSQNPRHKITKRGQNVTFRCDPISEHNRLYWYRQTLGQGPEFLTYFQNEAQLEKSRLLSDRFSAERPKGSFSTLEIQRTEQGDSAMYLCASHQETQYFGPGTRLLVL.

This clonotype was recorded many times. The chain joins TRBV7-2 to TRBJ2-1; the match to TRBD2 covers 8 bases. The V gene end was trimmed by 5 bases and the J gene end by 3 bases; junction bases not matched to a gene: 3. CDR3 length equals 14 residues. Germline lookup yields CDR1 SGHTA and CDR2 FQGNSA. DNA of the CDR3: TGTGCCAGCAGCGCGGGGACTAGCTACAATGAGCAGTTCTTC. It is translated as CASSAGTSYNEQFF. Supplemented by reference TRBV7-2 and TRBJ2-1, the full variable domain reads GAGVSQSPSNKVTEKGKDVELRCDPISGHTALYWYRQSLGQGLEFLIYFQGNSAPDKSGLPSDRFSAERTGGSVSTLTIQRTQQEDSAVYLCASSAGTSYNEQFFGPGTRLTVL.

This clonotype was seen at least ten times. The chain links TRBV29-1 to TRBJ2-3; 9 nucleotides align to TRBD2. CDR1 SQVTM and CDR2 ANQGSEA come from the germline V gene. Trimming removed 5 bases from V and 0 bases from J; junction bases left unmatched: 9. The CDR3 contains 16 residues. Written as DNA, the CDR3 is TGCAGCGTTTTGGGAAGTAGCGGGGGAAGCACAGATACGCAGTATTTT. This encodes CSVLGSSGGSTDTQYF.

This clonotype is termed medium-sized. This chain links TRBV6-5 with TRBJ1-2, with D possibly matching TRBD1 (6 bases). Germline V lookup: CDR1 MNHEY, CDR2 SVGAGI. The V gene lost 7 bases and the J gene lost 7 bases, with 19 bases spanning the gap. The CDR3 is 14 amino acids. This CDR3 reads CASMGTGRSVGYTF. As DNA, the CDR3 is TGTGCCAGCATGGGAACAGGGAGGTCCGTTGGCTACACCTTC.

This clonotype was detected ten times or more. V and J are TRBV4-3 and TRBJ2-3, with a tentative D call TRBD1 (6 bases). CDR1 LGHNA and CDR2 YSLEER come from the germline V gene. Trimming removed 1 base at V and 1 base at J, with 12 bases between. The CDR3 has 16 amino acids. The CDR3 protein is CASSQAPGQRTDTQYF. The CDR3 region has the DNA TGCGCCAGCAGCCAAGCGCCCGGACAGCGCACAGATACGCAGTATTTT.

This clonotype has at least ten counts. The chain carries TRBV7-8 and TRBJ2-3; D uncertain. The germline CDR1 and CDR2 sequences are SGHVS and FQNEAQ. V dropped 5 bases and J dropped 2 bases, with 5 bases sitting between them. The CDR3 has 12 amino acids. CDR3 sequence: CASSTATDTQYF. DNA of the CDR3: TGTGCCAGCAGCACCGCCACAGATACGCAGTATTTT.

This clonotype has at least ten counts. The chain couples TRBV12-3 or TRBV12-4 to TRBJ2-2, with TRBD2 as a possible D gene (5 bases). The V end lost 6 bases, the J end lost 6 bases, and 11 bases lay between the germline ends. CDR3 size: 13 residues. The CDR3 DNA sequence: TGTGCCAGCAGACTAGAGGGAGCCGGGGAGCTGTTTTTT. The encoded protein is CASRLEGAGELFF.

The genes are TRBV18 and TRBJ1-1; D may be TRBD1 (5 bases). The CDR3 is made up of 14 amino acids. CDR1 and CDR2 (germline): KGHSH, LQKENI. V lost 6 bases to trimming and J lost 0 bases, with 11 bases between them. The CDR3 here is CASSPQGLNTEAFF. In DNA form, the CDR3 reads TGTGCCAGCTCCCCCCAGGGACTGAACACTGAAGCTTTCTTT.

The sample holds many counts of this clonotype. The chain is built from TRBV6-5 and TRBJ2-4; 8 positions agree with TRBD1. The length of the CDR3 is 16 residues. CDR1 is MNHEY and CDR2 is SVGAGI in the germline V gene. Trimming at V came to 0 bases and at J to 2 bases, leaving 3 bases not matched to a gene. The CDR3 coding sequence is TGTGCCAGCAGTTACTCAAGACAGGGGACCAAAAACATTCAGTACTTC. This gives the protein CASSYSRQGTKNIQYF.

Many counts were recorded for this clonotype. The chain carries TRBV2 and TRBJ1-4, with D unclear. There are 13 residues in the CDR3. The ends were cut back, 2 bases at V and 8 bases at J, with 9 bases in the middle. Germline V gene data show CDR1 as SNHLY and CDR2 as FYNNEI. DNA of the CDR3: TGTGCCAGCAGTGAACCCCCTGGAGAAAAACTGTTTTTT. Translated: CASSEPPGEKLFF.

This clonotype was observed at least ten times. V and J are TRBV5-1 and TRBJ2-3, with D perhaps TRBD1 or TRBD2 (5 bases each). CDR3 length: 14 residues. CDR1 SGHRS and CDR2 YFSETQ come from the germline V gene. V lost 6 bases, J lost 0 bases, and 11 bases lay in between. CDR3 DNA sequence: TGCGCCAGCAACGGGGCACTTAGCACAGATACGCAGTATTTT. Translation gives CASNGALSTDTQYF. The full variable domain, in which reference TRBV5-1 and TRBJ2-3 provide the parts outside the CDR3, is KAGVTQTPRYLIKTRGQQVTLSCSPISGHRSVSWYQQTPGQGLQFLFEYFSETQRNKGNFPGRFSGRQFSNSRSEMNVSTLELGDSALYLCASNGALSTDTQYFGPGTRLTVL.

The chain employs TRBV7-8 and TRBJ2-7; the D is unclear. With 2 bases removed from V and 2 bases from J, the gap between germline ends came to 4 bases. CDR3 length equals 12 residues. The germline V gene encodes CDR1 SGHVS and CDR2 FQNEAQ. The CDR3 DNA reads as TGTGCCAGCAGCTTACCCCCCTACGAGCAGTACTTC. It yields the protein CASSLPPYEQYF.

The gene calls are TRBV6-2 or TRBV6-3 and TRBJ2-7, with TRBD2 matching over 12 bases. V trimming: 2 bases; J trimming: 2 bases; junction bases outside the gene matches: 7. CDR3 length equals 17 residues. Looked up from germline, CDR1 is MNHEY and CDR2 is SVGEGT. CDR3 residues: CASSYTTSGRIPYEQYF. CDR3 bases: TGTGCCAGCAGTTACACTACTAGCGGGAGGATCCCCTACGAGCAGTACTTC.

This clonotype was seen at least ten times. The CDR3 is CASSKEDRGQLFF. The CDR3 DNA is TGTGCCAGCAGCAAAGAAGACAGGGGGCAACTGTTTTTT. V gene TRBV7-9 combines with J gene TRBJ1-4; 10 bases match TRBD1. The CDR3 is 13 residues long. Germline lookup yields CDR1 SEHNR and CDR2 FQNEAQ (reference sequence). After removal of 5 bases from V and 12 bases from J, the junction contained 6 bases not matched to a gene.

In its sample, this clonotype was seen many times. The chain has TRBV12-3 or TRBV12-4 and TRBJ2-2; possibly TRBD1 or TRBD2 for D (5 bases each). Trimming shortened V by 7 bases and J by 2 bases, and 14 bases separated the two germline ends. The length of the CDR3 is 15 residues. CDR3 region: CASNGGVENTGELFF. The CDR3 bases are TGTGCCAGCAATGGGGGAGTAGAAAACACCGGGGAGCTGTTTTTT.

V gene TRBV9 combines with J gene TRBJ2-3; D is perhaps TRBD2 (5 bases). V lost 4 bases and J 0 bases, leaving 15 bases between the germline ends. The CDR3 length is 16 residues. CDR1 and CDR2 (germline): SGDLS, YYNGEE. In nucleotides, the CDR3 is TGTGCCAGCAGCCCCTCTGGGAGTACAAGCACAGATACGCAGTATTTT. This translates into CASSPSGSTSTDTQYF.

The sample holds many counts of this clonotype. The chain links TRBV9 to TRBJ2-3; TRBD2 might be the D (5 bases). The germline V gene has CDR1 SGDLS and CDR2 YYNGEE. The CDR3 extends over 15 amino acids. The germline V and J ends were trimmed by 4 bases and 5 bases, with 17 bases remaining between them. The chain's CDR3 is CASSSQAGVLDTQYF. The DNA of the CDR3 is TGTGCCAGCAGCTCCCAGGCCGGGGTATTAGATACGCAGTATTTT.

The chain uses TRBV12-3 or TRBV12-4 and TRBJ2-1; TRBD2 might be the D (5 bases). CDR3 length: 12 residues. Trimming shortened V by 3 bases and J by 15 bases, and 15 bases separated the two germline ends. The CDR3 region has the DNA TGTGCCAGCAGTTTGGGCGCGAGGGCCGGGTTCTTC. Amino acid sequence: CASSLGARAGFF.

There are many counts of this clonotype. This rearrangement joins TRBV5-1 to TRBJ2-7, with 10 nucleotides matching TRBD2. Germline CDR1 reads SGHRS; CDR2 reads YFSETQ. After removal of 1 base from V and 7 bases from J, the junction contained 11 bases not matched to a gene. The CDR3 contains 16 residues. CDR3 sequence: CASSLFAGLATGEQYF. CDR3 DNA: TGCGCCAGCAGCTTGTTTGCGGGACTAGCGACGGGGGAGCAGTACTTC.

This clonotype was seen many times. The chain employs TRBV4-3 and TRBJ2-3; 7 bases match TRBD2. Germline V gene sequence: CDR1 LGHNA, CDR2 YSLEER. This CDR3 has 16 amino acids. The ends lost 0 bases at V and 3 bases at J; junction bases unmatched: 6. In DNA form, the CDR3 reads TGCGCCAGCAGCCAAGATACGGCTAGCGGTACAGATACGCAGTATTTT. The encoded protein is CASSQDTASGTDTQYF.

This clonotype was counted many times. This rearrangement joins TRBV15 to TRBJ1-1; D unclear. Deletions cut 3 bases from V and 1 base from J, with 15 bases between. The CDR3 covers 16 residues. Germline loops: CDR1 LNHNV, CDR2 YYDKDF (reference sequence). As DNA, the CDR3 is TGTGCCACCAGCAGGGGCCGGAGGTTGGCGAACACTGAAGCTTTCTTT. Its translation: CATSRGRRLANTEAFF.